This is a list of T cell receptor beta chains from one sample in a study of blood T cell repertoires in COVID-19. Only in-frame clones appear in the TCRdb table, and some are missing; sequencing was by immunoSEQ multiplex PCR. The sample shows hundreds of thousands of clones, about 83% of them seen only once. Sequences were obtained from PBMCs or T cells enriched from blood (not recorded which). The receptors come from a woman in her forties or fifties who had been exposed to COVID-19. The CDR3 runs from the conserved cysteine through the conserved F or W. A D gene is named only where the DNA matches it firmly. Rows may omit the clone size; those that give it use once, few, many or a size class.

>-|TRBJ2-3|TRBV7-9|TRBD2
CASSRPGTITDTQYF
TGTGCCAGCAGCCGCCCAGGGACTATCACAGATACGCAGTATTTT
>-|TRBJ2-2|TRBV2|-
CASSEGTLGELFF
TGTGCCAGCAGTGAGGGGACACTCGGGGAGCTGTTTTTT
>-|TRBJ1-1|TRBV5-1|-
CASSLDGQGTEAFF
TGCGCCAGCAGCTTGGACGGCCAGGGCACTGAAGCTTTCTTT
>once|TRBJ2-3|TRBV7-2|-
CASSLARFDTQYF
TGTGCCAGCAGCTTAGCGCGATTCGATACGCAGTATTTT
>few|TRBJ2-7|TRBV27|-
CATTPTMGANDEQYF
TGTGCCACCACTCCCACCATGGGGGCTAATGACGAGCAGTACTTC
>-|TRBJ2-7|TRBV24-1|-
CATSDHAGYEQYF
TGTGCCACCAGTGATCATGCCGGTTACGAGCAGTACTTC
>-|TRBJ2-7|TRBV5-1|-
CASSLMAGSPQSFYEQYF
TGCGCCAGCAGCTTGATGGCAGGCTCCCCTCAATCGTTCTACGAGCAGTACTTC
>-|TRBJ1-1|TRBV6-4|-
CASSDSGGATEAFF
TGTGCCAGCAGTGACTCGGGGGGGGCCACTGAAGCTTTCTTT
>-|TRBJ2-1|TRBV9|TRBD2
CASSPEGSGGSNNEQFF
TGTGCCAGCAGCCCCGAAGGTAGCGGGGGCTCGAACAATGAGCAGTTCTTC
>-|TRBJ1-1|TRBV4-3|TRBD1
CASSQEGQKVATEAFF
TGCGCCAGCAGCCAAGAGGGACAGAAAGTTGCCACTGAAGCTTTCTTT
>-|TRBJ1-3|TRBV7-9|TRBD1
CASSSTGGSGNTIYF
TGTGCCAGCAGCTCCACAGGGGGCTCTGGAAACACCATATATTTT
>-|TRBJ1-1|TRBV2|-
CASSVDWTEAFF
TGTGCCAGCAGTGTAGACTGGACTGAAGCTTTCTTT
>-|TRBJ1-5|TRBV28|TRBD1
CASSLGASGGIQPQHF
TGTGCCAGCAGTTTGGGGGCCTCAGGGGGCATTCAGCCCCAGCATTTT
>-|TRBJ1-6|TRBV30|-
CAWSDGGLNNSPLHF
TGTGCCTGGAGCGACGGGGGATTGAATAATTCACCCCTCCACTTT
>-|TRBJ2-3|TRBV5-1|-
CASSWTDTDTQYF
TGCGCCAGCAGCTGGACTGACACAGATACGCAGTATTTT